A selection of T cell receptor beta chains follows, all from one sample in a study of T cells after yellow fever vaccination. TCRdb recomputed calls from the 5' RACE reads with MiXCR, one row per CDR3 protein. The repertoire holds about 340,000 distinct CDR3 sequences, with around 12% as singletons. This specimen consisted of CD4+ T cells sorted from PBMCs, obtained 15 days after the yellow fever booster vaccination. The receptor source for this set is a man in his late teens or twenties who received the YFV17D yellow fever vaccine. CDR3s include the opening cysteine and the closing phenylalanine or tryptophan. Clone size, where shown, is once, few, many, or a class for clones that have expanded.

clone_size,j_call,v_call,cdr3_aa
once,TRBJ1-1,TRBV19,CASTPGLSYTEAFF
-,TRBJ2-7,TRBV5-5,CASSPKGQGAYEQYF
-,TRBJ2-3,TRBV6-5,CASSYSGQGTDTQYF
-,TRBJ1-2,TRBV5-1,CASSAGQSAGYGYTF
-,TRBJ2-3,TRBV12-3/TRBV12-4,CASTFRAGGTLDTQYF
many,TRBJ2-3,TRBV2,CASSEADTQYF
many,TRBJ1-5,TRBV5-1,CASSLAPMGAGNQPQHF
medium-sized,TRBJ2-1,TRBV10-3,CATKQASGNEQFF
-,TRBJ2-7,TRBV7-2,CASSNSGTGHYEQYF
many,TRBJ2-5,TRBV11-2,CASKGGGRETQYF
-,TRBJ2-3,TRBV18,CASSREEGGRDTQYF
-,TRBJ2-5,TRBV29-1,CSARPSLAGMQETQYF
-,TRBJ1-2,TRBV20-1,CSASGWWGYTF
-,TRBJ1-5,TRBV12-3/TRBV12-4,CASSFRQTQPQHF
-,TRBJ2-1,TRBV5-1,CASSFRQPNEQFF
few,TRBJ2-3,TRBV28,CASSLNGRNTQYF
few,TRBJ1-2,TRBV4-3,CASSQDRVLVYGYTF
-,TRBJ1-1,TRBV5-6,CASSPWDRVGAFF
-,TRBJ2-5,TRBV12-3/TRBV12-4,CASTHFGFEETQYF
few,TRBJ2-4,TRBV7-2,CASSRNQGENIQYF
many,TRBJ2-5,TRBV9,CASSVDGGGVETQYF
-,TRBJ2-5,TRBV7-9,CASSLGLGAAETQYF
-,TRBJ2-1,TRBV7-3,CASSKDRVYEQFF
-,TRBJ1-2,TRBV20-1,CSARDGRVLFYGYTF
few,TRBJ2-1,TRBV20-1,CSARDRFRASEQFF
few,TRBJ2-3,TRBV5-6,CASSGRDRSTDTQYF
few,TRBJ2-7,TRBV5-1,CASNGGTQGTGEQYF
-,TRBJ1-1,TRBV30,CACPGVRDLTSAFF
-,TRBJ2-7,TRBV20-1,CSARDRAGYEQYF
many,TRBJ2-3,TRBV28,CASSRRHNGADTQYF
few,TRBJ2-5,TRBV5-1,CASGDGLGETQYF
few,TRBJ1-4,TRBV20-1,CSAGERQGLKEKLFF
few,TRBJ2-5,TRBV12-3/TRBV12-4,CASSYSGRGFQETQYF
-,TRBJ2-5,TRBV7-2,CASSTSRETQYF
many,TRBJ2-2,TRBV7-2,CASSSRTGGDTGELFF
few,TRBJ1-4,TRBV12-3/TRBV12-4,CASRLDSPSLNEKLFF
many,TRBJ2-3,TRBV4-2,CASKTRLAGGPSDTQYF
few,TRBJ2-5,TRBV3-2,CASSQEGPAGEKTQYF
-,TRBJ1-4,TRBV4-2,CASSQDLGEKLFF
few,TRBJ1-6,TRBV7-8,CASTPFSYNSPLHF
many,TRBJ2-1,TRBV7-9,CASSPRGGGYNEQFF
few,TRBJ1-1,TRBV3-1,CASSQAEGAFNTEAFF
many,TRBJ1-4,TRBV6-6,CASSSGRDELFF
few,TRBJ2-7,TRBV30,CARTESNSYEQYF
few,TRBJ1-1,TRBV7-2,CASSLRTGGTEAFF
few,TRBJ2-1,TRBV27,CASSLFSGGSYNEQFF
-,TRBJ2-7,TRBV6-6,CASTPPTGESYEQYF
-,TRBJ1-2,TRBV27,CASSFTGAGYTF
-,TRBJ2-1,TRBV28,CASSSPGGAYFF
few,TRBJ2-5,TRBV6-1,CASPAWGGETQYF
-,TRBJ1-2,TRBV18,CASSPLDKNYGYTF
few,TRBJ2-3,TRBV2,CASPRDRSTDTQYF
few,TRBJ2-5,TRBV7-2,CASSAQTGGRETQYF
-,TRBJ1-3,TRBV5-5,CASSPSILFGNTIYF
-,TRBJ1-5,TRBV6-6,CASSQGGQWRGGNQPQHF